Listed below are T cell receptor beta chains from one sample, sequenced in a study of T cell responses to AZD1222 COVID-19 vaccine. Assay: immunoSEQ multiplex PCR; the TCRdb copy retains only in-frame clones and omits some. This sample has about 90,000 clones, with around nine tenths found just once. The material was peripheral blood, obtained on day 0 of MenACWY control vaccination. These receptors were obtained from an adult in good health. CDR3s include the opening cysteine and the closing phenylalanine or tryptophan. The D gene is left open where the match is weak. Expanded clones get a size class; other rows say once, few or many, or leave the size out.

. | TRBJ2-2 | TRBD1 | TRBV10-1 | TGCGCCAGCAGTGAGGGGACAGGGATGAAGCTGTTTTTT | CASSEGTGMKLFF
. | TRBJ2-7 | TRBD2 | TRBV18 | TGTGCCAGCTCACCACGCCAACTAGCGGAGTCCTACGAGCAGTACTTC | CASSPRQLAESYEQYF
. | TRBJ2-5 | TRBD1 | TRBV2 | TGTGCCAGCAGACCTCGGACAGGGGCCGAGACCCAGTACTTC | CASRPRTGAETQYF
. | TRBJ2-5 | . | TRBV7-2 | TGTGCCAGCAGCACCGGGCGGGGTGTGACCCAGTACTTC | CASSTGRGVTQYF
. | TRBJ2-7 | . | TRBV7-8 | TGTGCCAGCAGCGTCGTAGGGGGAGTACCCCACGAGCAGTACTTC | CASSVVGGVPHEQYF
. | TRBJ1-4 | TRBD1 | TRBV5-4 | TGTGCCAGCAGCTTTGGAGGGGGACAGGGGGCAACTAATGAAAAACTGTTTTTT | CASSFGGGQGATNEKLFF
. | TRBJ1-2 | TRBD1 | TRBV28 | TGTGCCAGCAGCTCCGGGACAGGGTTGGGCTACACCTTC | CASSSGTGLGYTF
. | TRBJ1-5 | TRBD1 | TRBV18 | TGTGCCAGCTCACCTGAGAGGACAGGAACTATTTCGCCCCAGCATTTT | CASSPERTGTISPQHF
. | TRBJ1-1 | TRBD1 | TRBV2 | TGTGCCAGCAGTGGGGACAGTCCTGAAGCTTTCTTT | CASSGDSPEAFF
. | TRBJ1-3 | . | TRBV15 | TGTGCCACCAGCAGAGATGGAAGAGGAAACACCATATATTTT | CATSRDGRGNTIYF
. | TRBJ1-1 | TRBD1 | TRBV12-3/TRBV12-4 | TGTGCCAGCACCATAAGGTTGGACAGGGGAGCTTTCTTT | CASTIRLDRGAFF
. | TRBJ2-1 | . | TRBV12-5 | TGTGCTAGTGGTTTGGTATGGGGCGATGGTGGATACAATGAGCAGTTCTTC | CASGLVWGDGGYNEQFF
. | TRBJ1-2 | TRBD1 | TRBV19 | TGTGCCAGTAGTGGGACGGGACAGGGGATCTACTATGGCTACACCTTC | CASSGTGQGIYYGYTF
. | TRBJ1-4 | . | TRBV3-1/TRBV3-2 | TGTGCCAGCAGCCAAGAGGGAGGGACTAATGAAAAACTGTTTTTT | CASSQEGGTNEKLFF
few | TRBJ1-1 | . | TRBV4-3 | TGCGCCAGCAGCCCGGTCCTCAGGCAACCGAACACTGAAGCTTTCTTT | CASSPVLRQPNTEAFF
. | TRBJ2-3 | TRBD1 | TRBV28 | TGTGCCAGCAGTTTAGGGACAGAAACATTAAACACAGATACGCAGTATTTT | CASSLGTETLNTDTQYF
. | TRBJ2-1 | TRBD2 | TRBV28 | TGTGCCAGCAGTCCACCATCCGGGACTAGCGGGTACAATGAGCAGTTCTTC | CASSPPSGTSGYNEQFF
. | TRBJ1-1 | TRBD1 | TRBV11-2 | TGTGCCAGCAGCCCGGGGGACAGGGGCGAGTCTGAAGCTTTCTTT | CASSPGDRGESEAFF
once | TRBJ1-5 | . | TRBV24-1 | TGTGCCACCAGTGATAGCAATCAGCCCCAGCATTTT | CATSDSNQPQHF
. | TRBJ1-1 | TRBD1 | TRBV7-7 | TGTGCTAGCAGCGACCCCCAGGGGGACACTGAAGCTTTCTTT | CASSDPQGDTEAFF
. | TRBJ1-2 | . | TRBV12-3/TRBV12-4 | TGTGCCAGCAGTTCAGGGAAGAGCTACACCTTC | CASSSGKSYTF
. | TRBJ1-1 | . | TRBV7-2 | TGTGCCAGCAGCTTAGCCGGAGAGAACACTGAAGCTTTCTTT | CASSLAGENTEAFF
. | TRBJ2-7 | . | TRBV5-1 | TGCGCCAGCAGCAGGGACAACTCCTACGAGCAGTACTTC | CASSRDNSYEQYF
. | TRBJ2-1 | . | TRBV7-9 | TGTGCCAGCTTCGGGGAGGACAATGAGCAGTTCTTC | CASFGEDNEQFF
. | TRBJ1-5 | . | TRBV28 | TGTGCCAGCAGTTTACCCGGAGACTACAATCAGCCCCAGCATTTT | CASSLPGDYNQPQHF
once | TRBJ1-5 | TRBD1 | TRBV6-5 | TGTGCCAGCACGCGGACAGGGGGTGGCAATCAGCCCCAGCATTTT | CASTRTGGGNQPQHF
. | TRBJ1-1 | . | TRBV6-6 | TGTGCCAGCAGTTATATAGGGGGGGGAGGCACTGAAGCTTTCTTT | CASSYIGGGGTEAFF